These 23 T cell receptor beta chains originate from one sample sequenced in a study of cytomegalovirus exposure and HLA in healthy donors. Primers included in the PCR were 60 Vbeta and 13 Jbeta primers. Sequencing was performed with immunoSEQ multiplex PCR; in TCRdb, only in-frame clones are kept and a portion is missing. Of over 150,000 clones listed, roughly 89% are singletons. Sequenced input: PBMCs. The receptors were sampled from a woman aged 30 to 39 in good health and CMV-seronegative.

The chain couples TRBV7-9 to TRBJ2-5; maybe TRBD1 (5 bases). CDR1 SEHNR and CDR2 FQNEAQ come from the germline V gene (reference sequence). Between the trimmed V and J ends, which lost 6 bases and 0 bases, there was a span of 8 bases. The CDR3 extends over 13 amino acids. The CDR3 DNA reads TGTGCCAGCAGGTTGGACAACCAAGAGACCCAGTACTTC. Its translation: CASRLDNQETQYF.

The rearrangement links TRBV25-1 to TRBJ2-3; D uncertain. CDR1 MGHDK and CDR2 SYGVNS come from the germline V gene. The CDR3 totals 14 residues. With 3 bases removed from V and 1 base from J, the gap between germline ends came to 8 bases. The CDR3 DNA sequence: TGTGCCAGCAGTGAGATAGCTCGCACAGATACGCAGTATTTT. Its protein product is CASSEIARTDTQYF.

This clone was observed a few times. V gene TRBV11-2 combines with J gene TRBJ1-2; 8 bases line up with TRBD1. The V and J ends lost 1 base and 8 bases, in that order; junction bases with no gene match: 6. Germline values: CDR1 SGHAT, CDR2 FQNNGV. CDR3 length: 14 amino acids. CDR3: CASSLAGGRRGYTF. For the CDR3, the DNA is TGTGCCAGCAGCTTAGCAGGGGGCAGGAGGGGCTACACCTTC.

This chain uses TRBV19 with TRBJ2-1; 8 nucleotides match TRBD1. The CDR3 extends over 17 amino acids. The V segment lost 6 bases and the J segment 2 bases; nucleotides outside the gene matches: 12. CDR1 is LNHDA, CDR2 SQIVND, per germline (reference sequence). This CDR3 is CASRVAGQGAPYNEQFF. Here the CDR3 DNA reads TGTGCCAGTAGGGTGGCGGGTCAGGGGGCGCCCTACAATGAGCAGTTCTTC.

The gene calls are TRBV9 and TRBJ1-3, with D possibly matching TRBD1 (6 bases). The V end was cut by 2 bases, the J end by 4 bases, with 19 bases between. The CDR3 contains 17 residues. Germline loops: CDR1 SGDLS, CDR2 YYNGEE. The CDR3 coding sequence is TGTGCCAGCAGCGTCACCGGGACAAGCCTTTCCGGAAACACCATATATTTT. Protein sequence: CASSVTGTSLSGNTIYF.

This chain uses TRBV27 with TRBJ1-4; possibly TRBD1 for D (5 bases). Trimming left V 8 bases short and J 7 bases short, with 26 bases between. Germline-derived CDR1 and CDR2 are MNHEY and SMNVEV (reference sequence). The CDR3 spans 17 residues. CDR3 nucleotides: TGTGCCAGCGGATTTCTTGCGGGCGGGAGGGGAGGTGAAAAACTGTTTTTT. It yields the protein CASGFLAGGRGGEKLFF.

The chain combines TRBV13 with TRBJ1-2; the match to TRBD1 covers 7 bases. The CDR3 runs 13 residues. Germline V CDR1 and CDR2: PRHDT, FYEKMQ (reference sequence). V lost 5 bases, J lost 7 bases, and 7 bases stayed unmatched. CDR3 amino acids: CASSQRGPSGYTF. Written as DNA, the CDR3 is TGTGCCAGCAGCCAAAGGGGGCCCAGTGGCTACACCTTC.

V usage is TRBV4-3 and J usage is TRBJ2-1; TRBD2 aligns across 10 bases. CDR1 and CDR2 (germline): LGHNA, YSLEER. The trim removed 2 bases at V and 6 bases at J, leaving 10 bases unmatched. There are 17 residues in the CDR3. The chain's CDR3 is CASSQSPTGTSANEQFF. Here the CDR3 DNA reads TGCGCCAGCAGCCAAAGCCCGACCGGGACTAGCGCCAATGAGCAGTTCTTC.

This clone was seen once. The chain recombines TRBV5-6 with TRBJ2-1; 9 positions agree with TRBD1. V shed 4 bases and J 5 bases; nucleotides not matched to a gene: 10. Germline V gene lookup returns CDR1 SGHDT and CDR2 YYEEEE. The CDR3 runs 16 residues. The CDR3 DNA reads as TGTGCCAGCAGCATAACAGGACAGGGGTGGAACAATGAGCAGTTCTTC. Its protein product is CASSITGQGWNNEQFF.

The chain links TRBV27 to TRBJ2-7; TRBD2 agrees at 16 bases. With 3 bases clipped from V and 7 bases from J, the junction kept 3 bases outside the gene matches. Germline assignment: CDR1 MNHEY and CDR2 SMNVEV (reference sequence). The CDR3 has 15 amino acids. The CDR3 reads CASSFGTSGRGEQYF. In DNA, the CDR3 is TGTGCCAGCAGTTTCGGGACTAGCGGGAGGGGAGAGCAGTACTTC.

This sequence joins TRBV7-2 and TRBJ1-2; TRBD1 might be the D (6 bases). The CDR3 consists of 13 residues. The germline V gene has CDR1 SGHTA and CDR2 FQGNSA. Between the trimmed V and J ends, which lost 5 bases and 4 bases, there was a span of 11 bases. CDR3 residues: CASSVQGAYGYTF. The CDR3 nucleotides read TGTGCCAGCAGCGTACAGGGTGCCTATGGCTACACCTTC.

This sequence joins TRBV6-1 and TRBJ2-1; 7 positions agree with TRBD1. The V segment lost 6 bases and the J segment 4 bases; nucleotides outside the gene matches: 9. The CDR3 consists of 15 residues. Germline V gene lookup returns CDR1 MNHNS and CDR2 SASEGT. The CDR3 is CASRKDRTVYNEQFF. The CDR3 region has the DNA TGTGCCAGCAGGAAGGACAGGACGGTGTACAATGAGCAGTTCTTC.

CDR3 sequence: CASSPQGQTFGYTF. In nucleotides, the CDR3 is TGTGCCAGCAGCCCCCAGGGACAGACTTTTGGCTACACCTTC. The chain employs TRBV9 and TRBJ1-2; 7 bases match TRBD1. The CDR3 totals 14 residues. Germline assignment: CDR1 SGDLS and CDR2 YYNGEE. Trimming at V came to 4 bases and at J to 7 bases, leaving 10 bases not matched to a gene.

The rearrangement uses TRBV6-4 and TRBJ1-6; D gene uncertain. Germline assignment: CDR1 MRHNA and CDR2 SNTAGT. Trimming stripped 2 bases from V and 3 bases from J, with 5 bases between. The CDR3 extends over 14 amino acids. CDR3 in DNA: TGTGCCAGCAGTGACGGGCGCTATAATTCACCCCTCCACTTT. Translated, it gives CASSDGRYNSPLHF.

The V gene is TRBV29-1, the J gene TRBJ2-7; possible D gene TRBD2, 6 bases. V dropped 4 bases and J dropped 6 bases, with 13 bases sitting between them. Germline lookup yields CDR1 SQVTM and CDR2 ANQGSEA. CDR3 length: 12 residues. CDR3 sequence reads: CSVGLESSEQYF. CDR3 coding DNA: TGCAGCGTTGGACTAGAGTCGTCCGAGCAGTACTTC.

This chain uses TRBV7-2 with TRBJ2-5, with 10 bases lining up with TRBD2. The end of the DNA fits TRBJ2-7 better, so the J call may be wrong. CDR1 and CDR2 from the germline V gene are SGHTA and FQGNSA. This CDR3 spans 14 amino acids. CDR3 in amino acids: CASSRTSGIYEQYF. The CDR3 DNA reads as TGTGCCAGCAGTCGAACTAGCGGGATCTACGAGCAGTACTTC.

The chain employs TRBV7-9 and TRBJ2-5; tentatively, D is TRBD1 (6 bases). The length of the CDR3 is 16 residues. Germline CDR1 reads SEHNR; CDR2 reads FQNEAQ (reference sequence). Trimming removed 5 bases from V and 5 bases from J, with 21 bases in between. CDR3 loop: CASSPDRPPMGETQYF. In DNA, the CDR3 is TGTGCCAGCAGCCCAGACAGGCCCCCTATGGGGGAGACCCAGTACTTC.

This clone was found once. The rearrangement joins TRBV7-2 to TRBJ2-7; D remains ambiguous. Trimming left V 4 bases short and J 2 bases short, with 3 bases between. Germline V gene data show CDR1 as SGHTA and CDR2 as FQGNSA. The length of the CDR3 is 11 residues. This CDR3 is CASSSTYEQYF. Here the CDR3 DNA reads TGTGCCAGCAGCTCCACCTACGAGCAGTACTTC. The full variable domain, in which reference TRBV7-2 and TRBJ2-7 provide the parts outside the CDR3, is GAGVSQSPSNKVTEKGKDVELRCDPISGHTALYWYRQSLGQGLEFLIYFQGNSAPDKSGLPSDRFSAERTGGSVSTLTIQRTQQEDSAVYLCASSSTYEQYFGPGTRLTVT.

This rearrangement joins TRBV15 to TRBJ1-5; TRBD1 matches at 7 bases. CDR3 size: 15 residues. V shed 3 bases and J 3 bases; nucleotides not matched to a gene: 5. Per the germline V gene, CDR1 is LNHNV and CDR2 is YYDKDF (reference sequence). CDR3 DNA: TGTGCCACCAGCAGCAGGGGGTTCTTCAATCAGCCCCAGCATTTT. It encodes CATSSRGFFNQPQHF.

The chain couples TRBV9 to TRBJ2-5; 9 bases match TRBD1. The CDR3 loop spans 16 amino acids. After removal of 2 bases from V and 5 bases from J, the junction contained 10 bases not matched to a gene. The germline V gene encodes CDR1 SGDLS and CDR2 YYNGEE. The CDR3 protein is CASSVEPTGGRETQYF. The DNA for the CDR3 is TGTGCCAGCAGCGTCGAACCAACAGGGGGCCGGGAGACCCAGTACTTC. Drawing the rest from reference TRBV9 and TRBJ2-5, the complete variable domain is DSGVTQTPKHLITATGQRVTLRCSPRSGDLSVYWYQQSLDQGLQFLIQYYNGEERAKGNILERFSAQQFPDLHSELNLSSLELGDSALYFCASSVEPTGGRETQYFGPGTRLLVL.

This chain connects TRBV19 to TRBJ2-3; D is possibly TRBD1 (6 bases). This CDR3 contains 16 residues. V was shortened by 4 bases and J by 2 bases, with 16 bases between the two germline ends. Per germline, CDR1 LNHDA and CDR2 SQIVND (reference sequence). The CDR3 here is CASSTSDRRHTDTQYF. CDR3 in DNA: TGTGCCAGTAGTACCTCCGACAGGCGCCACACAGATACGCAGTATTTT.

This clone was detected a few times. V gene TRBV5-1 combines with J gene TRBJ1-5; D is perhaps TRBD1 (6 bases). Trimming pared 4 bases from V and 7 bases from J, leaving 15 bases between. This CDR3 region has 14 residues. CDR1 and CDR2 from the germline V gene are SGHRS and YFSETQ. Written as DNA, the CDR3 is TGCGCCAGCAGCCCGGAGGGGGGGGGCCAGCCCCAGCATTTT. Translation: CASSPEGGGQPQHF.

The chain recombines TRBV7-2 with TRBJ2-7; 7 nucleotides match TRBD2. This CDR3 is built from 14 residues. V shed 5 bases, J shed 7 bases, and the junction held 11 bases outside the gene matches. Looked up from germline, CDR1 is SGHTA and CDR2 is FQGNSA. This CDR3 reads CASSNQAGLREQYF. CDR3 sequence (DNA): TGTGCCAGCAGCAATCAAGCGGGACTCAGAGAGCAGTACTTC.